This T cell receptor (beta chain) is drawn from a study of T cells after yellow fever vaccination. There are many counts of this clonotype. Per germline, CDR1 LNHDA and CDR2 SQIVND (reference sequence). V lost 3 bases to trimming and J lost 2 bases, with 11 bases between them. The CDR3 runs to 14 residues. TCRdb passed the 5' RACE reads through MiXCR, listing each CDR3 protein once. The sample yields hundreds of thousands of distinct CDR3 sequences, 3.6% seen once. This clonotype originated in a man aged 18-30 years who received the YFV17D yellow fever vaccine. The V and J genes are TRBV19 and TRBJ2-7; D may be TRBD1 (6 bases). The sample was PBMCs, taken on the day of the yellow fever booster vaccination. The CDR3 sequence: CASSIRDIAYEQYF. For the CDR3, the DNA is TGTGCCAGTAGTATCCGGGACATCGCCTACGAGCAGTACTTC. The whole variable domain, remainder taken from reference TRBV19 and TRBJ2-7, is DGGITQSPKYLFRKEGQNVTLSCEQNLNHDAMYWYRQDPGQGLRLIYYSQIVNDFQKGDIAEGYSVSREKKESFPLTVTSAQKNPTAFYLCASSIRDIAYEQYFGPGTRLTVT.